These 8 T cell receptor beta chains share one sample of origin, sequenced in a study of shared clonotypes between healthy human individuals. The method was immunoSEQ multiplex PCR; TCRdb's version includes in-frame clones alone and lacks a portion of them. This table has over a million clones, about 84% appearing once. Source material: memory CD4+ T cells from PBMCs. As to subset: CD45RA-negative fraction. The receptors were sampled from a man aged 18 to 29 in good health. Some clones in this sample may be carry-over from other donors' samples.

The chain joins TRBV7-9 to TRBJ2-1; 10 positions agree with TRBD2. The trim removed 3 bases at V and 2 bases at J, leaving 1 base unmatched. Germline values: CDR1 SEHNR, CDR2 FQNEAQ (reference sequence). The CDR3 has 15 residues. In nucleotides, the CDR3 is TGTGCCAGCAGCTTGGGACTAGCGACCTACAATGAGCAGTTCTTC. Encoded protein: CASSLGLATYNEQFF.

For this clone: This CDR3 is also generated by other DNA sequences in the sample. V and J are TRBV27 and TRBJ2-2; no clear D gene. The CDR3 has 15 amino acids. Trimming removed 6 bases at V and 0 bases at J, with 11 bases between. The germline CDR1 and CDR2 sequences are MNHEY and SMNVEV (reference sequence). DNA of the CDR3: TGTGCCAGCAGCCCGGTGGTTGCGAACACCGGGGAGCTGTTTTTT. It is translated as CASSPVVANTGELFF.

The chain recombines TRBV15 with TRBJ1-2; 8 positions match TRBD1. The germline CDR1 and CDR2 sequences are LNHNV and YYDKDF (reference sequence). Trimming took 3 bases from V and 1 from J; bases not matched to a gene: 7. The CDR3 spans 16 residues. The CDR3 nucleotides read TGTGCCACCAGCAGGGACAGGGCCTACTTTAACTATGGCTACACCTTC. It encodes CATSRDRAYFNYGYTF.

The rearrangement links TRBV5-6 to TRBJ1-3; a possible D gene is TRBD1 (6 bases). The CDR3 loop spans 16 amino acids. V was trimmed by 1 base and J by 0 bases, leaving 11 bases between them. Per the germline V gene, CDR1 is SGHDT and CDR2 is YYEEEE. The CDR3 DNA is TGTGCCAGCAGCTTGCCCGAGGGGGTCTCTGGAAACACCATATATTTT. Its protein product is CASSLPEGVSGNTIYF.

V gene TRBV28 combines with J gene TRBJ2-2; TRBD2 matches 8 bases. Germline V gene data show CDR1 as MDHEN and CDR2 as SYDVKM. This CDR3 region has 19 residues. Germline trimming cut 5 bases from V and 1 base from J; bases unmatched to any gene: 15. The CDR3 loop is CASSPLAGGIFGNTGELFF. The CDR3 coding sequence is TGTGCCAGCAGTCCCCTGGCGGGAGGTATCTTTGGGAACACCGGGGAGCTGTTTTTT.

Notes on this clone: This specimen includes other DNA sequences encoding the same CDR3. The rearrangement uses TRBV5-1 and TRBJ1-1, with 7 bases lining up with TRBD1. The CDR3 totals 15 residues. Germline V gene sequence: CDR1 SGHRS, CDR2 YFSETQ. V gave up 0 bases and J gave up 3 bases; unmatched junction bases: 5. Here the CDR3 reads CASSLVGGGDTEAFF. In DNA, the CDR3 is TGCGCCAGCAGCTTGGTAGGGGGCGGGGACACTGAAGCTTTCTTT.

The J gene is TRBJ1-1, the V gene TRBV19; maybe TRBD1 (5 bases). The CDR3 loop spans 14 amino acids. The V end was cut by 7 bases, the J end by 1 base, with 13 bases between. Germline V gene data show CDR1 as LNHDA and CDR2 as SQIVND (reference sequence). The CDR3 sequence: CASNVGGQNTEAFF. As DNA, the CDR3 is TGTGCCAGTAATGTGGGCGGACAGAACACTGAAGCTTTCTTT. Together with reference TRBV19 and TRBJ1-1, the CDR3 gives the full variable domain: DGGITQSPKYLFRKEGQNVTLSCEQNLNHDAMYWYRQDPGQGLRLIYYSQIVNDFQKGDIAEGYSVSREKKESFPLTVTSAQKNPTAFYLCASNVGGQNTEAFFGQGTRLTVV.

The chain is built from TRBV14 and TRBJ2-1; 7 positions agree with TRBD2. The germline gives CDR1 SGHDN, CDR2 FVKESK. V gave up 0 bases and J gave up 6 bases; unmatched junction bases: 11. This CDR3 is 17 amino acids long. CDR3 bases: TGTGCCAGCAGCCAAGATGGTTATAGCGGGTACCTCAATGAGCAGTTCTTC. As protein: CASSQDGYSGYLNEQFF. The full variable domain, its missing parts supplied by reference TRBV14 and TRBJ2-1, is EAGVTQFPSHSVIEKGQTVTLRCDPISGHDNLYWYRRVMGKEIKFLLHFVKESKQDESGMPNNRFLAERTGGTYSTLKVQPAELEDSGVYFCASSQDGYSGYLNEQFFGPGTRLTVL.